The source of this T cell receptor beta chain is a study of siplizumab effects on memory and regulatory T cells (dated by TCRdb to between 2018 and 2021). Regarding the complete study: Paired mixed lymphocyte reactions were run with siplizumab at roughly 1 ug/mL and without drug, across roughly 8 responder-stimulator pairs. The study looked at the effect of siplizumab, an anti-CD2 antibody, on alloreactive T-cell subsets in allogeneic mixed lymphocyte reactions made from human PBMCs.

Receptor libraries were prepared by the immunoSEQ multiplex PCR assay. Some 1.1 x 10^5 TCR templates per sample were assayed by the deep sequencing platform. Genomic DNA extracted from sorted T cells was used for TCRbeta CDR3 sequencing. On the authors' methods: The R programming language was used for clonal analysis of TCRbeta CDR3 data. Unstimulated samples were compared with post-reaction CFSE-low samples to define alloreactive CD4+ and CD8+ clones. Regulatory or non-regulatory origin was assigned to alloreactive CD4+ clones by matching of sequences to sorted unstimulated Treg and non-Treg repertoires. In its TCRdb copy, this immuneACCESS table keeps in-frame sequences only and misses some clones. Where compared with another copy, unresolved V genes explain less than half of these, and the others have no known cause. The DNA gave D and trimming, while V, J and clone size come from that table. The sample table records just under 20,000 clones; about 45% of these occur just once. The ten largest clones represent roughly 6.2% of the sample.

Cells in the mixed lymphocyte reaction were cultured together at 37 degrees C for around six days. After responder PBMCs were labelled with CFSE and stimulator PBMCs with Violet Dye, the two populations were combined at a 1:1 ratio. Sorted unstimulated T cells and proliferating T cells recovered from mixed lymphocyte reactions underwent TCRbeta CDR3 sequencing. Fresh whole blood from fewer than 11 HLA-typed healthy donors was used as the source from which PBMCs were isolated. For TCR sequencing, responder T cells that had proliferated and were CFSE-low were FACS-sorted once the mixed lymphocyte reaction was over. The investigation overall reported the following: Whether proliferating Tregs from siplizumab cultures actually had suppressive function was not functionally confirmed. Siplizumab significantly lowered the cumulative frequency of alloreactive sequences that could be traced to unstimulated CD4+ memory T cells. A naive or memory phenotype could not be assigned to roughly 75-95% of proliferating CD4+ or CD8+ clones. Compared with memory T cells, unstimulated naive T cells appeared more diverse, and naive cells seemed to make a substantial contribution to the alloresponse. In reactions with siplizumab, an average of around 70% of mappable alloreactive CD4+ clones were Treg-derived, compared with around 28% in control reactions. Because sequences below about 10^-5 frequency were poorly captured, only a minor fraction of alloreactive clones could be mapped to unstimulated subsets.

This clone is medium-sized (0.01 to 0.1%) in terms of sample share. No antigen is known for it. The sample holds no much larger clone one base away, and base qualities are not on file. Trimming removed 0 bases from V and 0 bases from J, leaving 8 bases between the germline ends. From cysteine to phenylalanine, the CDR3 is 15 amino acids long. The only DNA kept is the CDR3, 45 bases in frame from the first base. The CDR1 and CDR2 encoded by the germline V gene (reference sequence) are MNHEY and SMNVEV. The sequencing input was CFSE-low (dividing) CD4+ T cells sorted from an allogeneic mixed lymphocyte reaction. The TCR originated in a human donor in good health; the cells came from an allogeneic mixed lymphocyte reaction. Some clones in this sample may be carry-over from other donors' samples. The chain employs TRBV27 and TRBJ1-1, with TRBD1 perhaps the D gene, on 5 matching bases. Here is the DNA: TGTGCCAGCAGTTTATCGGGGCTGGTGAACACTGAAGCTTTCTTT. This translates into CASSLSGLVNTEAFF.